This passage covers 26 T cell receptor beta chains from one sample sequenced in a study of blood T cell repertoires in COVID-19 (dated by TCRdb to the early 2020s). The library was made by the immunoSEQ multiplex PCR assay. TCRdb provides this immuneACCESS table in a form limited to in-frame rearrangements. Some clones are lacking; in checked studies, under half of them reflect an unresolved V gene, and why the rest are absent is not known. This sample is represented by 250,000 to 300,000 clones; roughly nine tenths of them were singletons. More than 1.5% of the sample is held by the ten biggest clonotypes. Material: PBMCs or T cells enriched from blood (not recorded which). The receptors come from a woman aged 55-70 years who had recovered from COVID-19.

The V gene is TRBV28, the J gene TRBJ2-6, with 14 bases that match TRBD2. This CDR3 has 19 residues. The junction had 7 bases not matched to a gene; V was cut back by 4 bases and J by 2 bases. The V gene's germline CDR1 is MDHEN and CDR2 SYDVKM. CDR3: CASSSTGTSGSPGANVLTF. DNA of the CDR3: TGTGCCAGCAGTTCAACCGGGACTAGCGGGAGTCCTGGGGCCAACGTCCTGACTTTC.

This sequence joins TRBV19 and TRBJ1-2; possibly TRBD1 for D (6 bases). The CDR3 extends over 13 amino acids. The V end lost 3 bases, the J end lost 10 bases, and 15 bases lay between the germline ends. Germline V gives CDR1 LNHDA, CDR2 SQIVND (reference sequence). The CDR3, as DNA: TGTGCCAGTAGTATCAGTTCGACAGGAGCCTACACCTTC. Translation: CASSISSTGAYTF.

The CDR3 DNA follows: TGTGCCAGCAGTAACTCTGCGGGACTAGCGCGCAATGAGCAGTTCTTC. As protein: CASSNSAGLARNEQFF. The chain recombines TRBV11-1 with TRBJ2-1; 10 positions agree with TRBD2. Germline assignment: CDR1 SGHAT and CDR2 FQDESV (reference sequence). The J segment lost 6 bases and the V segment lost 6 bases, leaving 11 bases of the junction unmatched. The CDR3 runs 16 residues. Looking up the rest from reference TRBV11-1 and TRBJ2-1 gives the full variable domain: EAEVAQSPRYKITEKSQAVAFWCDPISGHATLYWYRQILGQGPELLVQFQDESVVDDSQLPKDRFSAERLKGVDSTLKIQPAELGDSAMYLCASSNSAGLARNEQFFGPGTRLTVL.

The chain uses TRBV24-1 and TRBJ1-3, with 9 bases that match TRBD1. The CDR3 has 17 amino acids. V shed 8 bases, J shed 1 base, and the junction held 11 bases outside the gene matches. Per germline, CDR1 KGHDR and CDR2 SFDVKD. In nucleotides, the CDR3 is TGTGCCACCACGGCGCCGGGACAGGGTCTGTCTGGAAACACCATATATTTT. Translation: CATTAPGQGLSGNTIYF.

The chain is built from TRBV2 and TRBJ2-7; D gene ambiguous. The CDR3 totals 11 residues. Germline-derived CDR1 and CDR2 are SNHLY and FYNNEI. The germline V and J ends were trimmed by 7 bases and 2 bases, with 6 bases remaining between them. CDR3 amino acids: CASTGAYEQYF. Here the CDR3 DNA reads TGTGCCAGCACAGGTGCCTACGAGCAGTACTTC.

The chain recombines TRBV12-5 with TRBJ1-1; D is unresolved. The V gene's germline CDR1 is LGHNT and CDR2 FRNRAP. The V and J ends lost 6 bases and 0 bases respectively, with 8 bases between them. This CDR3 has 13 residues. This chain's CDR3 is CASGANLNTEAFF. The CDR3 nucleotides read TGTGCTAGTGGCGCGAATCTGAACACTGAAGCTTTCTTT.

The CDR3 region has the DNA TGTGCCAGCAGCGGAGGGGCTCTCCATAGCAATCAGCCCCAGCATTTT. This sequence encodes CASSGGALHSNQPQHF. The chain uses TRBV5-8 and TRBJ1-5; D is perhaps TRBD1 (5 bases). V was clipped by 4 bases and J by 0 bases, with 14 bases between them. The germline gives CDR1 SGHTS, CDR2 YDEGEE. This CDR3 contains 16 residues.

V is TRBV3-1 (or the pseudogene TRBV3-2) and J is TRBJ2-1, with a possible D match to TRBD2 (5 bases). V lost 1 base and J 7 bases, leaving 11 bases between the germline ends. The CDR3 extends over 14 amino acids. Germline V gene lookup returns CDR1 LGHDT and CDR2 YNNKEL (reference sequence). The CDR3 loop is CASSQVDTSNEQFF. In DNA form, the CDR3 reads TGTGCCAGCAGCCAAGTAGACACTAGTAATGAGCAGTTCTTC.

The J gene is TRBJ2-5, the V gene TRBV9, with D perhaps matching TRBD1 (8 bases). The length of the CDR3 is 16 residues. Germline V gene sequence: CDR1 SGDLS, CDR2 YYNGEE. Trimming stripped 4 bases from V and 4 bases from J, with 20 bases between. Here the CDR3 DNA reads TGTGCCAGCAGCTCCTCGGGGGGCAGGGGGCGAGAGACCCAGTACTTC. Translation gives CASSSSGGRGRETQYF.

The chain recombines TRBV29-1 with TRBJ1-6, with a weak D call TRBD1 (6 bases). This CDR3 comprises 15 residues. Germline CDR1 is SQVTM and CDR2 is ANQGSEA. Trimming took off 6 bases at V and 5 bases at J, with 17 bases between the two ends. CDR3 in amino acids: CSVGTPSRNNSPLHF. For the CDR3, the DNA is TGCAGCGTGGGGACACCCTCTAGGAATAATTCACCCCTCCACTTT. The full variable domain, its missing parts supplied by reference TRBV29-1 and TRBJ1-6, is SAVISQKPSRDICQRGTSLTIQCQVDSQVTMMFWYRQQPGQSLTLIATANQGSEATYESGFVIDKFPISRPNLTFSTLTVSNMSPEDSSIYLCSVGTPSRNNSPLHFGNGTRLTVT.

V gene TRBV30 combines with J gene TRBJ1-1; D perhaps matches TRBD1 (6 bases). Per germline, CDR1 GTSNPN and CDR2 SVGIG (reference sequence). The V gene lost 1 base and the J gene lost 4 bases, with 10 bases spanning the gap. This CDR3 is built from 13 residues. CDR3: CAWSEQGPTEAFF. CDR3 nucleotides: TGTGCCTGGAGTGAACAGGGTCCCACTGAAGCTTTCTTT.

This clone appeared a few times. This chain connects TRBV29-1 to TRBJ2-7; 7 bases agree with TRBD1. The trim removed 5 bases at V and 3 bases at J, leaving 10 bases unmatched. Germline CDR1 and CDR2: SQVTM and ANQGSEA. This CDR3 comprises 14 residues. The CDR3 reads CSVKTGTEVYEQYF. The DNA of the CDR3 is TGCAGCGTTAAAACCGGGACAGAAGTCTACGAGCAGTACTTC.

The V gene is TRBV9, the J gene TRBJ2-1; TRBD1 matches 9 bases. Trimming took 4 bases from V and 4 from J; bases not matched to a gene: 12. CDR3 length: 17 amino acids. Looked up from germline, CDR1 is SGDLS and CDR2 is YYNGEE. CDR3 DNA sequence: TGTGCCAGCAGCCCGGGACAGGGATACCCGGGATACAATGAGCAGTTCTTC. Protein: CASSPGQGYPGYNEQFF.

The chain combines TRBV24-1 with TRBJ2-2; 8 bases align to TRBD1. V was clipped by 9 bases and J by 3 bases; unmatched bases: 8. CDR1 and CDR2 from the germline V gene are KGHDR and SFDVKD. The length of the CDR3 is 15 residues. DNA for the CDR3: TGTGCCACCGGCGTAGGACAGGGTGACACCGGGGAGCTGTTTTTT. It encodes CATGVGQGDTGELFF.

The chain links TRBV4-1 to TRBJ2-7; D unclear. Germline CDR1 is MGHRA and CDR2 is YSYEKL. The CDR3 totals 15 residues. V lost 0 bases and J 3 bases, leaving 12 bases between the germline ends. The CDR3 DNA sequence: TGCGCCAGCAGCCAAGAGACTGATCGTTACTACGAGCAGTACTTC. Translation: CASSQETDRYYEQYF.

This sequence joins TRBV2 and TRBJ1-4; a possible D gene is TRBD1 (5 bases). This CDR3 comprises 13 residues. Looked up from germline, CDR1 is SNHLY and CDR2 is FYNNEI. The V and J ends lost 8 bases and 5 bases respectively, with 12 bases between them. CDR3: CASLDGGNEKLFF. CDR3 nucleotide sequence: TGTGCCAGCCTCGACGGGGGGAATGAAAAACTGTTTTTT.

The chain recombines TRBV2 with TRBJ2-2; 7 bases align to TRBD2. Germline V gene lookup returns CDR1 SNHLY and CDR2 FYNNEI. The J segment lost 2 bases and the V segment lost 3 bases, leaving 6 bases of the junction unmatched. The CDR3 totals 16 residues. For the CDR3, the DNA is TGTGCCAGCAGTGAGCTAGGGACTACTAACACCGGGGAGCTGTTTTTT. It specifies CASSELGTTNTGELFF.

The V call is TRBV5-1, the J call TRBJ2-3; tentatively, D is TRBD2 (5 bases). Trimming shortened V by 5 bases and J by 2 bases, and 15 bases separated the two germline ends. Germline CDR1 and CDR2: SGHRS and YFSETQ. The CDR3 is made up of 15 amino acids. In DNA, the CDR3 is TGCGCCAGCAGGGAGGCCCTACAACCCACAGATACGCAGTATTTT. This encodes CASREALQPTDTQYF.

The V and J genes are TRBV7-9 and TRBJ1-4; TRBD1 agrees at 7 bases. Trimming took 5 bases from V and 11 from J; bases not matched to a gene: 11. CDR1 is SEHNR, CDR2 FQNEAQ, per germline (reference sequence). The CDR3 spans 14 residues. CDR3 nucleotide sequence: TGTGCCAGCAGCCCTTCGACAGGGTTATTGAAACTGTTTTTT. Translation: CASSPSTGLLKLFF.

To note about this clone: The junction departs from the called germline gene at one end, perhaps through a read error. This chain links TRBV30 with TRBJ2-7, with D possibly being TRBD2 (6 bases). The CDR3 covers 14 residues. Germline-derived CDR1 and CDR2 are GTSNPN and SVGIG (reference sequence). The CDR3 loop reads CAWSVKGGSSEQYF. In DNA, the CDR3 is TGTGCCTGGAGTGTAAAGGGAGGCTCCTCCGAGCAGTACTTC.

The chain recombines TRBV28 with TRBJ2-7; D unclear. The CDR3 contains 13 residues. CDR1 and CDR2 (germline): MDHEN, SYDVKM. The ends were cut back, 2 bases at V and 5 bases at J, with 10 bases in the middle. This chain's CDR3 is CASSLTRFNEQYF. In DNA, the CDR3 is TGTGCCAGCAGTTTAACCAGGTTCAACGAGCAGTACTTC.

A word on this clone: Different DNA sequences within this sample yield the same CDR3. V gene TRBV30 combines with J gene TRBJ1-3; no definite D call. CDR3 length: 13 residues. Germline V gene sequence: CDR1 GTSNPN, CDR2 SVGIG (reference sequence). The ends were cut back, 3 bases at V and 0 bases at J, with 6 bases in the middle. The DNA of the CDR3 is TGTGCCTGGAGCGGGTCCTCTGGAAACACCATATATTTT. Residues: CAWSGSSGNTIYF.

V and J are TRBV4-2 and TRBJ1-5; the D gene is possibly TRBD1 (5 bases). This CDR3 contains 15 residues. The germline V and J ends were trimmed by 0 bases and 6 bases, with 12 bases remaining between them. Germline CDR1 is LGHNA and CDR2 is YNFKEQ. DNA for the CDR3: TGTGCCAGCAGCCAAGACCGCGGGGGGGGTCAGCCCCAGCATTTT. This gives the protein CASSQDRGGGQPQHF.

The chain combines TRBV7-9 with TRBJ2-1, with D maybe TRBD2 (5 bases). With 4 bases removed from V and 0 bases from J, the gap between germline ends came to 10 bases. This CDR3 is 15 amino acids long. Germline CDR1 is SEHNR and CDR2 is FQNEAQ (reference sequence). The CDR3 loop is CASSSRGSSYNEQFF. The CDR3 DNA follows: TGTGCCAGCAGCTCACGGGGTAGCTCCTACAATGAGCAGTTCTTC.

The rearrangement joins TRBV29-1 to TRBJ2-2; 9 bases fit TRBD2. Germline V gene data show CDR1 as SQVTM and CDR2 as ANQGSEA. V lost 4 bases, J lost 3 bases, and 12 bases stayed unmatched. This CDR3 region has 17 residues. The CDR3: CSVVGLAGVGDTGELFF. The CDR3, as DNA: TGCAGCGTTGTGGGTTTAGCGGGAGTAGGGGACACCGGGGAGCTGTTTTTT.

The V gene is TRBV28, the J gene TRBJ1-5; 7 bases map to TRBD1. With 6 bases clipped from V and 5 bases from J, the junction kept 13 bases outside the gene matches. There are 16 residues in the CDR3. Germline V gene lookup returns CDR1 MDHEN and CDR2 SYDVKM. CDR3 bases: TGTGCCAGCAGCGCAGGGAACAGGGGTTATGATCAGCCCCAGCATTTT. Encoded protein: CASSAGNRGYDQPQHF.